This T cell receptor beta chain derives from a study of Tregs in tolerant kidney transplant recipients. General observations from the study: No direct test of biological reproducibility was done here. Activated donor B cell expansion appeared to reveal the most relevant donor-specific TCRbeta repertoire. Few patients were studied, so findings need validation in larger groups.

The assay was immunoSEQ multiplex PCR, and TCRdb's table has in-frame clones only and misses some. This sample has tens of thousands of clones; 90% to 95% occur once, and the top ten carry over 4%. V lost 2 bases, J lost 0 bases, and 13 bases stayed unmatched. This CDR3 has 20 residues. Thawed PBMCs were FACS-sorted into unstimulated CD4+CD25+CD127- regulatory T cells, CD4+CD25- non-regulatory cells, CD4 and CD8 cells. A remark on this clone: Its antigen remains unidentified.

What was sequenced was CD8+ T cells from blood. The sequence came from a human donor in good health. The V gene is TRBV5-3, the J gene TRBJ2-1; 11 bases agree with TRBD2. TRBV5-3 is noted as an ORF with a role that remains uncertain. The DNA for the CDR3 is TGTGCCAGAAGCTTCCGGCAGGTCACTAGCGGGAGCACCTCCTACAATGAGCAGTTCTTC. Its protein product is CARSFRQVTSGSTSYNEQFF.